This TCR beta chain emerged from a study of OX40 agonist ivuxolimab in advanced cancers. The assay was immunoSEQ multiplex PCR, and TCRdb's table has in-frame clones only and misses some. The repertoire holds about 100,000 clones, with around 93% as singletons. Germline V lookup: CDR1 SGHTA, CDR2 FQGNSA. The V and J ends lost 4 bases and 6 bases, in that order; junction bases with no gene match: 8. The CDR3 covers 15 residues. The sequence was collected from an adult with an advanced solid tumor such as melanoma, head and neck, liver or kidney cancer. This rearrangement joins TRBV7-2 to TRBJ2-1; 8 nucleotides match TRBD1. The sequenced sample was CD4+ or CD8+ T cells sorted from blood, obtained in a trial of the OX40 agonist ivuxolimab. This CDR3 reads CASSSYRGVLNEQFF. DNA for the CDR3: TGTGCCAGCAGCTCTTACAGGGGGGTCCTCAATGAGCAGTTCTTC.